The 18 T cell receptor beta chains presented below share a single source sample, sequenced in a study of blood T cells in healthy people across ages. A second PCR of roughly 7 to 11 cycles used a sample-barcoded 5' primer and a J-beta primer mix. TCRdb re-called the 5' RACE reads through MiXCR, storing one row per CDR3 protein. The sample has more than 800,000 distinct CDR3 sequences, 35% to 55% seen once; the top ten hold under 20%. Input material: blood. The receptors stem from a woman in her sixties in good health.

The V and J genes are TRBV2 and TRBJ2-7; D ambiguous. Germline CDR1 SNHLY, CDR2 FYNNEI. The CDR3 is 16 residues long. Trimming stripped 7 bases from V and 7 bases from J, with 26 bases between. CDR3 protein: CASTNDLAPLQQEQYF. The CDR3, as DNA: TGTGCCAGCACCAATGATCTGGCCCCTTTGCAACAAGAGCAGTACTTC. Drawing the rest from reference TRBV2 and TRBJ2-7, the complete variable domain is EPEVTQTPSHQVTQMGQEVILRCVPISNHLYFYWYRQILGQKVEFLVSFYNNEISEKSEIFDDQFSVERPDGSNFTLKIRSTKLEDSAMYFCASTNDLAPLQQEQYFGPGTRLTVT.

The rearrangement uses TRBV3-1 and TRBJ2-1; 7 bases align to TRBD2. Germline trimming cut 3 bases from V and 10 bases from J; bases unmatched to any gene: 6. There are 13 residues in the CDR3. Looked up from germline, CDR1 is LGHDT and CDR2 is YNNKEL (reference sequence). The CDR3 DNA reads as TGTGCCAGCAGCCACCAAGCGGGAACCGAGCAGTTCTTC. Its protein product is CASSHQAGTEQFF.

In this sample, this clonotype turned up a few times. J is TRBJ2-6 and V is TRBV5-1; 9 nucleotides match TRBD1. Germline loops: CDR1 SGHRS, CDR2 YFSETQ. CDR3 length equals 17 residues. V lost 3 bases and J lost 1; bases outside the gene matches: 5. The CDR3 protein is CASSYGTGRSGANVLTF. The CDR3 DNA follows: TGCGCCAGCAGCTACGGGACAGGGCGGTCTGGGGCCAACGTCCTGACTTTC. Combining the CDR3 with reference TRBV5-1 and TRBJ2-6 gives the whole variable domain KAGVTQTPRYLIKTRGQQVTLSCSPISGHRSVSWYQQTPGQGLQFLFEYFSETQRNKGNFPGRFSGRQFSNSRSEMNVSTLELGDSALYLCASSYGTGRSGANVLTFGAGSRLTVL.

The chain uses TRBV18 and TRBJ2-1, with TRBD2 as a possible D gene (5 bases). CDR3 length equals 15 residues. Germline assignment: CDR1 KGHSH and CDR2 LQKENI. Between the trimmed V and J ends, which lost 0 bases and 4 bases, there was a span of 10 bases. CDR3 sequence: CASSPPTGMYNEQFF. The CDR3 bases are TGTGCCAGCTCACCACCAACGGGAATGTACAATGAGCAGTTCTTC. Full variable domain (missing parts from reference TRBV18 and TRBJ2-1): NAGVMQNPRHLVRRRGQEARLRCSPMKGHSHVYWYRQLPEEGLKFMVYLQKENIIDESGMPKERFSAEFPKEGPSILRIQQVVRGDSAAYFCASSPPTGMYNEQFFGPGTRLTVL.

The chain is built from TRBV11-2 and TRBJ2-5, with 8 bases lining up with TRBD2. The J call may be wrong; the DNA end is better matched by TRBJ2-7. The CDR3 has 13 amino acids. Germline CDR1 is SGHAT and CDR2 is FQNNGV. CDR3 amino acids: CASSVNGRAEQYF. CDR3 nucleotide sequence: TGTGCCAGCAGCGTAAACGGGAGGGCCGAGCAGTACTTC.

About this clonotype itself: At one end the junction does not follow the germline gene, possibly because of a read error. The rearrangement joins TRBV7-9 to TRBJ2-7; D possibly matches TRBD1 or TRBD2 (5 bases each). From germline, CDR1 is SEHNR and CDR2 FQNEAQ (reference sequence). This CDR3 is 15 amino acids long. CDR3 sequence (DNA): TGTGCCAGCAGCCCTTCCGGGACCGCCTCAGGCGAGCAGTATTTC. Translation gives CASSPSGTASGEQYF. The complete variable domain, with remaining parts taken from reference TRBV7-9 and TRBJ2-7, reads DTGVSQNPRHKITKRGQNVTFRCDPISEHNRLYWYRQTLGQGPEFLTYFQNEAQLEKSRLLSDRFSAERPKGSFSTLEIQRTEQGDSAMYLCASSPSGTASGEQYFGPGTRLTVT.

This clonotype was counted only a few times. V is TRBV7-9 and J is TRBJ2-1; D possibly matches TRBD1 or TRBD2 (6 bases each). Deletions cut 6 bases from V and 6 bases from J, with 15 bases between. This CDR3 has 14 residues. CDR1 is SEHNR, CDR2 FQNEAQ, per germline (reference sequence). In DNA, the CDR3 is TGTGCCAGCAGGGCGGGACACCCGGTCAATGAGCAGTTCTTC. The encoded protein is CASRAGHPVNEQFF. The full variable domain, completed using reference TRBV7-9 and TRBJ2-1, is DTGVSQNPRHKITKRGQNVTFRCDPISEHNRLYWYRQTLGQGPEFLTYFQNEAQLEKSRLLSDRFSAERPKGSFSTLEIQRTEQGDSAMYLCASRAGHPVNEQFFGPGTRLTVL.

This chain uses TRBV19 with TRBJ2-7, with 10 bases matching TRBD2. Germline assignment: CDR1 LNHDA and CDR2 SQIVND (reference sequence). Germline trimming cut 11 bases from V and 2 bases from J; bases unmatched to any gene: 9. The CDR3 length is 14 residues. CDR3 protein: CASQGTSGTYEQYF. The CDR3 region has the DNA TGTGCCTCCCAGGGCACTAGCGGGACCTACGAGCAGTACTTC.

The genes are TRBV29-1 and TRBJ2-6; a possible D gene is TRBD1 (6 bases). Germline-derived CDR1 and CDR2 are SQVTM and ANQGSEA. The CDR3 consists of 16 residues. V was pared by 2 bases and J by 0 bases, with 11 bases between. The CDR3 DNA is TGCAGCGTTGAAAGGGACACCGACTCTGGGGCCAACGTCCTGACTTTC. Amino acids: CSVERDTDSGANVLTF.

The CDR3 nucleotides read TGTGCCAGCAGCGCCGACAGGGGGCGAACAGATACGCAGTATTTT. Protein product: CASSADRGRTDTQYF. This sequence joins TRBV2 and TRBJ2-3; 10 bases agree with TRBD1. The length of the CDR3 is 15 residues. Losses at the gene ends were 6 bases for V and 3 bases for J; bases not matched to a gene: 6. CDR1 and CDR2 from the germline V gene are SNHLY and FYNNEI.

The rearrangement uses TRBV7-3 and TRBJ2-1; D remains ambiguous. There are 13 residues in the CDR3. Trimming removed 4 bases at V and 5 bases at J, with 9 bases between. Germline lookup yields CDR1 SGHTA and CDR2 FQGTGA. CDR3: CASSSIGDNEQFF. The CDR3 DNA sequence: TGTGCCAGCAGCTCCATCGGTGACAATGAGCAGTTCTTC. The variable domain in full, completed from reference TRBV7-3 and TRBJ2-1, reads GAGVSQTPSNKVTEKGKYVELRCDPISGHTALYWYRQSLGQGPEFLIYFQGTGAADDSGLPNDRFFAVRPEGSVSTLKIQRTERGDSAVYLCASSSIGDNEQFFGPGTRLTVL.

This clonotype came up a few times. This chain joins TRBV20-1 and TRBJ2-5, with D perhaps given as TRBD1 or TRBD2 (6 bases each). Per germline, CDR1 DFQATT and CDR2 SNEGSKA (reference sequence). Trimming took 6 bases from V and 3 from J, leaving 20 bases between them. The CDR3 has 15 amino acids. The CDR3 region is CSATGLTGSEETQYF. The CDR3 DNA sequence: TGCAGTGCCACGGGACTTACAGGGTCCGAAGAGACCCAGTACTTC.

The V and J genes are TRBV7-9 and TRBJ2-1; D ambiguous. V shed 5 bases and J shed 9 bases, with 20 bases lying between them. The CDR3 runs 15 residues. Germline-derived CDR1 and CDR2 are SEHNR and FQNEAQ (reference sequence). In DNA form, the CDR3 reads TGTGCCAGCAGCGCCCCGCTAGTACTGGGCAGTGAGCAGTTCTTC. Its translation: CASSAPLVLGSEQFF.

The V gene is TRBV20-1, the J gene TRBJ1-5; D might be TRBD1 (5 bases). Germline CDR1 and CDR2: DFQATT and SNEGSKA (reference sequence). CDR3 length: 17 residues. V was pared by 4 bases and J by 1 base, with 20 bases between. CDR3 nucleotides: TGCAGTGCTAAAAAGCAAGGGGACGGACGGAGCAATCAGCCCCAGCATTTT. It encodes CSAKKQGDGRSNQPQHF.

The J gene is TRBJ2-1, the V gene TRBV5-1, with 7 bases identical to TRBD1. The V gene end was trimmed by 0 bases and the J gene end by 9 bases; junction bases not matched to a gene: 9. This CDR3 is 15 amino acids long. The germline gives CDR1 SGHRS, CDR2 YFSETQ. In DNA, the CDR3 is TGCGCCAGCAGCTTGGAGGGACAGAATTTTGGTGAGCAGTTCTTC. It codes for CASSLEGQNFGEQFF.

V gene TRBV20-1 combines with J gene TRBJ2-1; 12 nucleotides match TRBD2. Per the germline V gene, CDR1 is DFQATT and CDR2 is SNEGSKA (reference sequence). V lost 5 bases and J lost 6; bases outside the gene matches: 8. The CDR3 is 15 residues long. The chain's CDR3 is CSAASGGGIGNEQFF. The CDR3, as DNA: TGCAGTGCTGCTAGCGGGGGGGGTATAGGCAATGAGCAGTTCTTC.

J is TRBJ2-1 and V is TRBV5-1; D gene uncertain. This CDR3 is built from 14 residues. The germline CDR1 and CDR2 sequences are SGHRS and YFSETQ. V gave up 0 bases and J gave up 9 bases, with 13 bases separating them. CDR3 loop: CASSLGTIASEQFF. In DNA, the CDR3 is TGCGCCAGCAGCTTGGGCACCATAGCTTCTGAGCAGTTCTTC.

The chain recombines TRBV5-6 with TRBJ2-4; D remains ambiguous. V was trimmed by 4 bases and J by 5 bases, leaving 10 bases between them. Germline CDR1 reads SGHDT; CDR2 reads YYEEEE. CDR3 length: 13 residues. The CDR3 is CASSDIGQNIQYF. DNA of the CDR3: TGTGCCAGCAGCGACATCGGGCAAAACATTCAGTACTTC.